This T cell receptor beta chain was found in a study of follicular helper T cells after annual influenza vaccination. Study as a whole: Sampling occurred days 0, 7 and 28 after each influenza vaccination.

Documented time point: 2015-2016 season, pre-vaccination. Community-dwelling subjects without influenza vaccination in the prior 6 months were enrolled. Sorted cTfh were non-naive CD4+CXCR5+PD-1+, either ICOS+CD38+ or ICOS-CD38-. Using immunoSEQ multiplex PCR, the repertoire was profiled, and TCRdb retains in-frame clones only, with some absent. Of over a thousand clones in the sample, over 75% were seen once. There are 18 residues in the CDR3. Germline-derived CDR1 and CDR2 are SGHRS and YFSETQ. V shed 0 bases and J 2 bases; nucleotides not matched to a gene: 14. The TCR sequence derives from an adult who received the influenza vaccine. The chain combines TRBV5-1 with TRBJ2-7; 7 positions match TRBD1. The sample in question was CXCR5+ CD38+ circulating T follicular helper cells from blood, obtained on the day of influenza vaccination. Subset here: circulating Tfh, non-naive CD4+CXCR5+PD-1+ (ICOS+CD38+ or ICOS-CD38-). CDR3 residues: CASSLVSVVAGGTYEQYF. The CDR3 coding sequence is TGCGCCAGCAGCTTGGTTTCGGTCGTGGCAGGGGGTACCTACGAGCAGTACTTC.